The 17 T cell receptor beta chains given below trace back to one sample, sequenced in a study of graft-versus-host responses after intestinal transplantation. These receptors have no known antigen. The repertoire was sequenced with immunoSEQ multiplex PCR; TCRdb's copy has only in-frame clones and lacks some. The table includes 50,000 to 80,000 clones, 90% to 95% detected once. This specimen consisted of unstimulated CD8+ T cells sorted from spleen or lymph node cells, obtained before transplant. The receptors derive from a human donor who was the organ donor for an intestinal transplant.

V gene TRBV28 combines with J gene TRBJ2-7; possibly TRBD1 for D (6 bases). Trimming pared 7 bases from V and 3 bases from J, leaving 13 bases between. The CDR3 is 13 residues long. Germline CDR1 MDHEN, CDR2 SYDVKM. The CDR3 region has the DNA TGTGCCAGCAAAACAGGGAAATGCTACGAGCAGTACTTC. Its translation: CASKTGKCYEQYF.

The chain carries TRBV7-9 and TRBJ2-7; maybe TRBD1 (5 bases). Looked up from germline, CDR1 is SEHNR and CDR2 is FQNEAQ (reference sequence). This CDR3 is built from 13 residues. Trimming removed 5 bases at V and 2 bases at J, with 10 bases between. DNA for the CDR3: TGTGCCAGCAGCCCCGCAGGGACCTACGAGCAGTACTTC. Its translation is CASSPAGTYEQYF. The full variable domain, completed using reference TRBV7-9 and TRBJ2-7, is DTGVSQNPRHKITKRGQNVTFRCDPISEHNRLYWYRQTLGQGPEFLTYFQNEAQLEKSRLLSDRFSAERPKGSFSTLEIQRTEQGDSAMYLCASSPAGTYEQYFGPGTRLTVT.

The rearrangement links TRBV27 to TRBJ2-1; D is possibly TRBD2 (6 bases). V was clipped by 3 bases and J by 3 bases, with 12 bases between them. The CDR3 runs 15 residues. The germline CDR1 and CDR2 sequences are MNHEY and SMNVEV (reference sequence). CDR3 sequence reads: CASSLTGTFYNEQFF. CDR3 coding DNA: TGTGCCAGCAGTTTGACCGGGACTTTCTACAATGAGCAGTTCTTC.

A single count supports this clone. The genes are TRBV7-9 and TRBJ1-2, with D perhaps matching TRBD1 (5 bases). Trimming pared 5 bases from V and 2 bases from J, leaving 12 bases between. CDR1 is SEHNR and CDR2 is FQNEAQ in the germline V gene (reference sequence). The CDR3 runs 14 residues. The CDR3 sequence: CASSPHTGNYGYTF. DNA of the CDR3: TGTGCCAGCAGCCCCCATACAGGAAACTATGGCTACACCTTC. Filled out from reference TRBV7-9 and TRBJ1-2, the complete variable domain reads DTGVSQNPRHKITKRGQNVTFRCDPISEHNRLYWYRQTLGQGPEFLTYFQNEAQLEKSRLLSDRFSAERPKGSFSTLEIQRTEQGDSAMYLCASSPHTGNYGYTFGSGTRLTVV.

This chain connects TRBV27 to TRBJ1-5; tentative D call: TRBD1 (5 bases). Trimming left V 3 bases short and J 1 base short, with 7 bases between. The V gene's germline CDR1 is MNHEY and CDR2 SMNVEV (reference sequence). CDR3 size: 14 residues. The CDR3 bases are TGTGCCAGCAGTTTTTCAGGGAGCAATCAGCCCCAGCATTTT. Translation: CASSFSGSNQPQHF.

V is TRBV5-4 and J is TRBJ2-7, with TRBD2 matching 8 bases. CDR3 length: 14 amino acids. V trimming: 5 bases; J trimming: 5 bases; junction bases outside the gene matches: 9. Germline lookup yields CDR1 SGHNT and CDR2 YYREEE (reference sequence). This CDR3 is CASRSLGLEDEQYF. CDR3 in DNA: TGTGCCAGCAGGTCCTTGGGACTAGAGGACGAGCAGTACTTC.

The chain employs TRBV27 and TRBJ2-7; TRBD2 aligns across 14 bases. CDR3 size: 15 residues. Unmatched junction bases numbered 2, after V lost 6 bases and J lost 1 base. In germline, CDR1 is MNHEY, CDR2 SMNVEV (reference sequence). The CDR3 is CASRTSGRGSYEQYF. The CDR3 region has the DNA TGTGCCAGCAGGACTAGCGGGAGGGGATCCTACGAGCAGTACTTC.

DNA for the CDR3: TGTGCCAGCGGATCAGGGGGCTCTGGAAACACCATATATTTT. Its protein product is CASGSGGSGNTIYF. The chain links TRBV28 to TRBJ1-3, with 7 bases fitting TRBD1. The CDR3 consists of 14 residues. Germline CDR1 is MDHEN and CDR2 is SYDVKM. After removal of 8 bases from V and 0 bases from J, the junction contained 4 bases not matched to a gene.

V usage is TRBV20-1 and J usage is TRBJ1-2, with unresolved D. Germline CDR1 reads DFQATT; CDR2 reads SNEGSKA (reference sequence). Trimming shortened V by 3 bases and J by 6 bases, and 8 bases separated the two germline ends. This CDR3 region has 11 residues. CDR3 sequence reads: CSARVSHGYTF. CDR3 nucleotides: TGCAGTGCTAGGGTCAGTCATGGCTACACCTTC.

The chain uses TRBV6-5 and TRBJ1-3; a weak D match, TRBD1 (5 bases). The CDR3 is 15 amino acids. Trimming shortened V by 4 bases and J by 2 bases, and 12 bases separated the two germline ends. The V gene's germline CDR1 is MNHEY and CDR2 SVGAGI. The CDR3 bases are TGTGCCAGCAGTTTGGGGCCGTTGGCTGGAAACACCATATATTTT. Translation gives CASSLGPLAGNTIYF.

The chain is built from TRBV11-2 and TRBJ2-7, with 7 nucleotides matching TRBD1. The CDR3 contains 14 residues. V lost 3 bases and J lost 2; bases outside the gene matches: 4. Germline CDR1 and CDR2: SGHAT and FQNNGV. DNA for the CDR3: TGTGCCAGCAGCTTTAGCCAGGGGGCCTACGAGCAGTACTTC. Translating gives CASSFSQGAYEQYF. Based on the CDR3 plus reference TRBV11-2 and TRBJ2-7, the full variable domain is EAGVAQSPRYKIIEKRQSVAFWCNPISGHATLYWYQQILGQGPKLLIQFQNNGVVDDSQLPKDRFSAERLKGVDSTLKIQPAKLEDSAVYLCASSFSQGAYEQYFGPGTRLTVT.

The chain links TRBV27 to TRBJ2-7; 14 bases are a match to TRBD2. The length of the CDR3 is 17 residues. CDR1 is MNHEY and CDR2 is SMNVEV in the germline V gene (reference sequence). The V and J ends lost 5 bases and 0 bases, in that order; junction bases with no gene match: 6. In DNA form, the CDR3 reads TGTGCCAGCAGTCTGGGACTAGCGGGAGAGAGCTCCTACGAGCAGTACTTC. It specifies CASSLGLAGESSYEQYF.

DNA for the CDR3: TGTGCCAGCAGCTGGACACCGGGACAGGGGGACAATGAGCAGTTCTTC. Amino acids: CASSWTPGQGDNEQFF. The J gene is TRBJ2-1, the V gene TRBV5-4; 11 bases line up with TRBD1. V gave up 3 bases and J gave up 5 bases; unmatched junction bases: 7. This CDR3 has 16 residues. CDR1 and CDR2 from the germline V gene are SGHNT and YYREEE (reference sequence).

The CDR3 coding sequence is TGTGCCAGCAGTTTATGGGAGGTAGCGGAGGACACAGATACGCAGTATTTT. It yields the protein CASSLWEVAEDTDTQYF. The V and J genes are TRBV28 and TRBJ2-3; D is perhaps TRBD2 (6 bases). The CDR3 runs 17 residues. Trimming took off 0 bases at V and 2 bases at J, with 15 bases between the two ends. Germline CDR1 and CDR2: MDHEN and SYDVKM.

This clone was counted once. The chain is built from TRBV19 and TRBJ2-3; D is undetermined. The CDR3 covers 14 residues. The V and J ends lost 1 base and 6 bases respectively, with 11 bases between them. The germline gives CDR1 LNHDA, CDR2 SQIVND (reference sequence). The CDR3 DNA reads TGTGCCAGTAGTATAGTGGGCCACGAGGATACGCAGTATTTT. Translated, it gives CASSIVGHEDTQYF.

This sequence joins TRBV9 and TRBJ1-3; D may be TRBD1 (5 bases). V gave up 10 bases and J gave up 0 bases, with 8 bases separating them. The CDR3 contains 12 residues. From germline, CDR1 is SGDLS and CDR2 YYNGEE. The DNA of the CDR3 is TGTGCCGGGGGGGACTCTGGAAACACCATATATTTT. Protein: CAGGDSGNTIYF.

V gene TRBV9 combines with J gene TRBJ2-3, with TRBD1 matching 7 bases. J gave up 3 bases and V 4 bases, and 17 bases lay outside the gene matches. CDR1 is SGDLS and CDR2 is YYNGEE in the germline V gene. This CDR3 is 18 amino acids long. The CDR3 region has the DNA TGTGCCAGCAGCCCAGGGGGTGTGGGCCAGGGTAGGACAGATACGCAGTATTTT. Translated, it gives CASSPGGVGQGRTDTQYF.